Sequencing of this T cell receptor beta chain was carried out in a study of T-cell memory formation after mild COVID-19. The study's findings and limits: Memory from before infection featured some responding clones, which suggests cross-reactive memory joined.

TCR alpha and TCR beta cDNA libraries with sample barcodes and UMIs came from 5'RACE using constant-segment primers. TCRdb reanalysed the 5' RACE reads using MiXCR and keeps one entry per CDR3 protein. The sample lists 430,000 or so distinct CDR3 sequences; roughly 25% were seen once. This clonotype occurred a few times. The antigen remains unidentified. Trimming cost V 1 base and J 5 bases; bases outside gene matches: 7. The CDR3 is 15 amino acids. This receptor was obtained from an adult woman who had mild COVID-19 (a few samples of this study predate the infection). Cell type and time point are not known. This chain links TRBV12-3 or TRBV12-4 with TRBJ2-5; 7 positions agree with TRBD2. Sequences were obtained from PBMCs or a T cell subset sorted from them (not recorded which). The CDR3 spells CASSLVPAGVETQYF. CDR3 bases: TGTGCCAGCAGTTTAGTTCCTGCGGGAGTGGAGACCCAGTACTTC.